This TCR beta chain was captured by sequencing in a study of human T cells and chemical hapten exposure (dated by TCRdb to the early 2020s). With regard to the full study: For sensitization, 2% DPC in acetone was applied to a roughly 2 cm by roughly 2 cm area of upper inner arm skin. Weekly therapeutic DPC doses were additionally applied to the scalp of patients throughout the roughly 23-week study period. Patch testing was done on the upper back using Finn chambers containing 0.01% DPC, and results were scored after 6 days according to International Contact Dermatitis Research Group standards. The mostly female patient cohort included alopecia areata with under or over 50% scalp involvement, alopecia totalis and alopecia universalis. Libraries were pooled for sequencing, and variation in per-sample TCR yields was attributed mainly to small differences in library volumes within the pool. In alopecia patients, the study followed how the peripheral blood TCR repertoire changed in vivo over primary and secondary sensitization to diphenylcyclopropenone (DPC), a hapten. Patient blood was sampled pre-sensitization (week 0) and at 2, 6 and about 24 weeks after DPC sensitization. For TCR sequencing, blood came from 25 to 35 alopecia patients at anywhere from one to four time points (pre-sensitization, 2, 6 and 24 weeks).

Its CDR3 holds 17 amino acids, cysteine through phenylalanine. Kept here is only the CDR3 DNA, which spans 51 bases and is read in frame from base 1. V is pared back by 1 base and J by 5 bases, with 21 bases lying between the germline termini. Via the germline V gene, CDR1 is MGHRA and CDR2 YSYEKL. This clonotype was recorded at least ten times. Its antigen remains unidentified. No quality values exist for individual bases; no much larger clone is one base distant. The paper as a whole reports these results and caveats: Compared with pre-sensitization or healthy control sets, expanded TCRs formed significantly more large CDR3 similarity clusters, which is consistent with antigen-driven responses. All patients had alopecia, a presumed autoimmune disease, so their immune response might differ from that of healthy individuals. The number of PT1 expanded TCRs positively correlated with patch test score, significant at thresholds 8, 16 and 32 but not 4. After repeated subsampling, changes were observed in the strength of the expansion versus patch-test correlation and in the threshold at which the correlation became significant. No change with DPC sensitization was found in the number of TCRs above 1 in 1000 frequency, and no evidence of global repertoire structure alterations was found.

Library method: RACE. Sequencing relied on a NextSeq 500. During library preparation, unique molecular identifiers were attached to individual cDNA molecules so that TCRs could be counted in a quantitative, reproducible way. Each blood RNA sample was used to sequence both TCR alpha and TCR beta chains. The paper's processing steps were these. The median number of TCRs per sample was some 100,000, ranging from about 23,224 to 750,000. The Decombinator software suite was used to annotate V, J and CDR3 in the TCR reads. To make PS versus PT1 abundance plots, every sample was subsampled to the same number of TCRs (28,000). Expanded TCRs were defined as absent before sensitization and observed at least eight times at the 2-week time point. TCRdb reprocessing: public reads trimmed at Q25 with fastp, clones called with MiXCR, in-frame beta chains kept. Under each unique CDR3 protein, matching rows form one entry showing the most common genes and DNA. TCRdb's processing, not the study's, gives the V and J calls here. In this sample the table shows 45,000 to 60,000 distinct CDR3 sequences, roughly a tenth of which occur a single time. The leading ten clones occupy more than 10% of the sample.

The label giving this sample's time point can be read as: patch test 1, 2 weeks after DPC sensitization. Read against the paper, the sample's treatment or condition label means: therapeutic diphenylcyclopropenone sensitization with weekly scalp DPC. At each patch-test visit, blood was drawn before the patch test was applied. Patients were eligible if aged 18 to 70, diagnosed with alopecia and judged suitable for DPC therapy, and pregnant patients were excluded. Total RNA was extracted from unfractionated whole blood that had been collected in Tempus Blood RNA tubes. Sequences were derived from whole blood, sampled in connection with sensitization to the hapten diphenylcyclopropenone (DPC). Recombination linked TRBV4-1 to TRBJ2-7, with the D gene not clear enough to name. The TCR sequence derives from a woman aged 40 to 49 with alopecia areata. Some clones in this sample may be carry-over from other donors' samples. The DNA sequence reads TGCGCCAGCAGCCAAGTGGCCCACGGGCTCCCTAGGGACGAGCAGTACTTC. It translates as CASSQVAHGLPRDEQYF.